Presented here are 9 T cell receptor beta chains from one specimen sequenced in a study of shared clonotypes between healthy human individuals. Method: immunoSEQ multiplex PCR; TCRdb's copy keeps in-frame clones and lacks some. The repertoire holds about 1.9 million clones, with about 93% as singletons. CD45RO-negative, CCR7-positively selected cells formed the naive CD8 fraction, excluding terminally differentiated effector memory CD45RA+ cells. The sample comprised naive CD8+ T cells from PBMCs. The source of these receptors is a man aged 18 to 30 in good health. Some clones in this sample may be carry-over from other donors' samples.

The chain combines TRBV7-7 with TRBJ2-3, with 7 nucleotides matching TRBD2. V lost 5 bases, J lost 0 bases, and 5 bases stayed unmatched. CDR1 SSHAT and CDR2 FNYEAQ come from the germline V gene (reference sequence). The CDR3 is 15 amino acids. The CDR3 protein is CASSPQLASTDTQYF. CDR3 in DNA: TGTGCCAGCAGCCCACAACTAGCGAGCACAGATACGCAGTATTTT. Full variable domain (rest looked up from reference TRBV7-7 and TRBJ2-3): GAGVSQSPRYKVTKRGQDVTLRCDPISSHATLYWYQQALGQGPEFLTYFNYEAQPDKSGLPSDRFSAERPEGSISTLTIQRTEQRDSAMYRCASSPQLASTDTQYFGPGTRLTVL.

The V and J genes are TRBV15 and TRBJ1-3; 9 nucleotides align to TRBD1. The CDR3 is 13 residues long. Germline-derived CDR1 and CDR2 are LNHNV and YYDKDF (reference sequence). V trimming: 4 bases; J trimming: 8 bases; junction bases outside the gene matches: 3. The CDR3 loop is CATSKDRGHTIYF. The CDR3 DNA reads TGTGCCACCAGCAAGGACAGGGGTCACACCATATATTTT.

In its sample, this clone was seen a few times. The gene calls are TRBV23-1 and TRBJ2-7; D gene uncertain. TRBV23-1 qualifies as an ORF whose function is uncertain. There are 11 residues in the CDR3. Trimming removed 0 bases at V and 9 bases at J, with 6 bases between. CDR3 sequence reads: CASSQSVSQYF. The CDR3 DNA reads TGCGCCAGCAGTCAATCTGTGTCGCAGTACTTC.

V usage is TRBV28 and J usage is TRBJ1-2; D possibly corresponds to TRBD1 (6 bases). The CDR3 contains 15 residues. Looked up from germline, CDR1 is MDHEN and CDR2 is SYDVKM. Trimming removed 4 bases from V and 1 base from J, with 13 bases in between. CDR3 sequence (DNA): TGTGCCAGCAGTTCCGGGACAACCCTTAACTATGGCTACACCTTC. This codes for CASSSGTTLNYGYTF.

Only one count was recorded for this clone. V is TRBV27 and J is TRBJ2-1; TRBD2 matches 12 bases. V was pared by 5 bases and J by 8 bases, with 10 bases of the junction left unmatched. Germline V gene lookup returns CDR1 MNHEY and CDR2 SMNVEV (reference sequence). The CDR3 sequence is 16 residues long. CDR3: CASSPILAGGPDEQFF. In DNA, the CDR3 is TGTGCCAGCAGTCCGATTCTAGCGGGAGGGCCGGATGAGCAGTTCTTC.

The J gene is TRBJ1-4, the V gene TRBV19; perhaps TRBD1 as D (5 bases). This CDR3 spans 16 amino acids. CDR1 is LNHDA and CDR2 is SQIVND in the germline V gene (reference sequence). V was pared by 9 bases and J by 0 bases, with 17 bases between. The CDR3 region is CASQSKGYATNEKLFF. The CDR3 nucleotides are TGTGCCAGCCAGAGTAAGGGGTATGCAACTAATGAAAAACTGTTTTTT.

V is TRBV2 and J is TRBJ2-7; TRBD2 aligns across 11 bases. The CDR3 covers 15 residues. The junction had 9 bases not matched to a gene; V was cut back by 7 bases and J by 4 bases. Looked up from germline, CDR1 is SNHLY and CDR2 is FYNNEI. CDR3 bases: TGTGCCAGCAAGCTAGCGGGAGGTAGTAGGTACGAGCAGTACTTC. Its translation is CASKLAGGSRYEQYF.

This sequence joins TRBV5-1 and TRBJ1-2, with unresolved D. Trimming took off 0 bases at V and 5 bases at J, with 14 bases between the two ends. The germline V gene has CDR1 SGHRS and CDR2 YFSETQ. The CDR3 is 15 amino acids. CDR3 loop: CASSLVLGQEYGYTF. For the CDR3, the DNA is TGCGCCAGCAGCTTGGTATTGGGCCAGGAGTATGGCTACACCTTC.

The chain recombines TRBV7-9 with TRBJ2-1; 11 positions agree with TRBD2. Germline lookup yields CDR1 SEHNR and CDR2 FQNEAQ (reference sequence). The CDR3 has 16 amino acids. Germline trimming cut 5 bases from V and 4 bases from J; bases unmatched to any gene: 7. CDR3 in DNA: TGTGCCAGCAGCCCAACTAGCGGGAGTGGTTACAATGAGCAGTTCTTC. It yields the protein CASSPTSGSGYNEQFF.